Below are 9 T cell receptor beta chains sequenced from a single sample in a study of blood T cell repertoires in COVID-19 (dated by TCRdb to the early 2020s). Libraries were constructed by the immunoSEQ multiplex PCR assay. Sourced from immuneACCESS, this table was stored by TCRdb with only in-frame sequences that have V and J called. A share of the clones is absent; for the studies checked, an unresolved V gene accounts for under half, and the remainder has no known explanation. For this sample there are 400,000 to 450,000 clones; about 91% appear just once. Of the sample, roughly 12% is held by the ten largest clones. Sequenced material: peripheral blood. Every receptor here comes from a woman between 50 and 59 years old with COVID-19, enrolled during active disease.

In DNA, the CDR3 is TGTGCCAGCAGAGCCGGGACAGATGATTATGGCTACACCTTC. Its protein is CASRAGTDDYGYTF. The V and J genes are TRBV7-3 and TRBJ1-2, with 7 nucleotides matching TRBD1. The CDR3 consists of 14 residues. Per germline, CDR1 SGHTA and CDR2 FQGTGA. V trimming: 6 bases; J trimming: 5 bases; junction bases outside the gene matches: 9.

The chain has TRBV6-6 and TRBJ1-5, with 7 bases fitting TRBD1. The CDR3 covers 14 residues. V lost 4 bases, J lost 7 bases, and 7 bases stayed unmatched. Per the germline V gene, CDR1 is MNHNY and CDR2 is SVGAGI (reference sequence). For the CDR3, the DNA is TGTGCCAGCAGTTTCGACAGGGTTGGGCAGCCCCAGCATTTT. It is translated as CASSFDRVGQPQHF.

The V call is TRBV5-1, the J call TRBJ2-2; 7 nucleotides match TRBD1. The ends lost 1 base at V and 5 bases at J; junction bases unmatched: 2. The length of the CDR3 is 14 residues. Germline V gene data show CDR1 as SGHRS and CDR2 as YFSETQ. CDR3 sequence (DNA): TGCGCCAGCAGCTTGACAGGGGAAACCGGGGAGCTGTTTTTT. Translating it yields CASSLTGETGELFF.

This clone has a single count. The chain joins TRBV19 to TRBJ1-3, with a weak D call TRBD1 (6 bases). Germline CDR1 is LNHDA and CDR2 is SQIVND (reference sequence). There are 20 residues in the CDR3. The V end was cut by 7 bases, the J end by 0 bases, with 28 bases between. Written as DNA, the CDR3 is TGTGCCAGTACCCCCTCTTCGGCAGGGGCCGCCGTTTACTCTGGAAACACCATATATTTT. Residues: CASTPSSAGAAVYSGNTIYF.

The V call is TRBV18, the J call TRBJ1-4; 10 nucleotides match TRBD1. Germline values: CDR1 KGHSH, CDR2 LQKENI. J lost 5 bases, V lost 4 bases, and 4 bases had no gene match. This CDR3 is built from 15 residues. This CDR3 is CASSLPGQGNEKLFF. The CDR3, as DNA: TGTGCCAGCTCACTACCGGGACAGGGGAATGAAAAACTGTTTTTT.

This sequence joins TRBV5-1 and TRBJ1-1; D perhaps matches TRBD1 (5 bases). Germline V CDR1 and CDR2: SGHRS, YFSETQ. This CDR3 region has 14 residues. Between the trimmed V and J ends, which lost 1 base and 4 bases, there was a span of 11 bases. CDR3 sequence reads: CASSLLPGPTEAFF. The CDR3 region has the DNA TGCGCCAGCAGCTTGCTGCCAGGGCCCACTGAAGCTTTCTTT.

The chain combines TRBV6-5 with TRBJ2-3, with 9 bases lining up with TRBD1. The CDR3 length is 14 residues. Germline lookup yields CDR1 MNHEY and CDR2 SVGAGI. With V trimmed by 6 bases and J by 4 bases, 5 bases remained unmatched. CDR3 DNA: TGTGCCAGCAGCCAGGGACAGGGACCAGATACGCAGTATTTT. This translates into CASSQGQGPDTQYF.

The J gene is TRBJ1-4, the V gene TRBV11-2, with 9 bases matching TRBD1. Germline V gene data show CDR1 as SGHAT and CDR2 as FQNNGV. Trimming took 5 bases from V and 7 from J; bases not matched to a gene: 5. The CDR3 runs 14 residues. The CDR3: CASSLTGGAEKLFF. The CDR3 DNA reads as TGTGCCAGCAGCCTGACAGGGGGAGCTGAAAAACTGTTTTTT.

The V call is TRBV11-2, the J call TRBJ2-1; TRBD1 might be the D (5 bases). V lost 0 bases, J lost 7 bases, and 13 bases lay in between. The CDR3 extends over 15 amino acids. Germline CDR1 and CDR2: SGHAT and FQNNGV. The CDR3 sequence is CASSLDLGDVNEQFF. Written as DNA, the CDR3 is TGTGCCAGCAGCTTAGATTTAGGGGATGTAAATGAGCAGTTCTTC.